Listed below are T cell receptor beta chains from one sample, sequenced in a study of STAT3 mutations in large granular lymphocyte leukemia. TCRdb's copy holds only in-frame clones and misses some; the assay was immunoSEQ multiplex PCR. This table holds 7,800 or so clones, 91% found once. The source material was peripheral blood mononuclear cells. The receptor set was obtained from a man aged 50 to 60 with T-cell large granular lymphocyte leukemia. Some clones in this sample may be carry-over from other donors' samples. Both conserved end residues are part of each CDR3. D genes are given only for firm matches.

TRBV14	TRBJ2-6	TRBD2	CASSHLAGGSGANVLTF	TGTGCCAGCAGCCACCTAGCGGGAGGGTCTGGGGCCAACGTCCTGACTTTC
TRBV15	TRBJ2-7	TRBD1	CATSRVRDRPSEQYF	TGTGCCACCAGCAGAGTTAGGGACAGGCCCTCCGAGCAGTACTTC
TRBV5-1	TRBJ1-1	NA	CASSLNAGEGTEAFF	TGCGCCAGCAGCTTGAACGCGGGGGAGGGGACTGAAGCTTTCTTT
TRBV5-4	TRBJ2-5	NA	CASSPNQETQYF	TGTGCCAGCAGCCCGAACCAAGAGACCCAGTACTTC
TRBV18	TRBJ2-1	TRBD2	CASSPIDSGPSSYNEQFF	TGTGCCAGCTCCCCGATAGATAGCGGGCCGAGCTCCTACAATGAGCAGTTCTTC
TRBV6-1	TRBJ1-5	NA	CASSDTGSVPQHF	TGTGCCAGCAGTGACACAGGGAGCGTGCCCCAGCATTTT
TRBV6-5	TRBJ1-6	NA	CASLSGTDNSPLHF	TGTGCCAGTCTTTCCGGGACGGATAATTCACCCCTCCACTTT
TRBV18	TRBJ2-5	NA	CASSLTATHSETQYF	TGTGCCAGCTCACTAACGGCGACGCACTCGGAGACCCAGTACTTC
TRBV4-1	TRBJ1-2	NA	CASSQEESRTYGYTF	TGCGCCAGCAGCCAAGAAGAGTCTCGAACTTATGGCTACACCTTC
TRBV7-2	TRBJ1-5	NA	CASSLVGNLNQPQHF	TGTGCCAGCAGCTTAGTAGGGAACCTCAATCAGCCCCAGCATTTT
TRBV7-8	TRBJ1-5	NA	CASSLEPGLANQPQHF	TGTGCCAGCAGCTTGGAACCGGGACTCGCCAATCAGCCCCAGCATTTT
TRBV18	TRBJ2-7	TRBD2	CASSPLSGIIGEQYF	TGTGCCAGCTCACCACTAAGCGGGATAATCGGCGAGCAGTACTTC
TRBV6-1	TRBJ2-5	TRBD2	CASSPNLAEQETQYF	TGTGCCAGCAGCCCCAATCTAGCGGAACAAGAGACCCAGTACTTC